A single sample gave rise to the 16 T cell receptor beta chains below, sequenced in a study of early T cells in non-severe SARS-CoV-2 infection. TCRdb used MiXCR to reprocess the 5' RACE reads, holding one entry per CDR3 protein. The profile shows roughly 80,000 distinct CDR3 sequences, roughly 9.6% of them singletons. The sample consisted of whole blood. All receptors derive from an adult who was a healthcare worker with PCR-confirmed SARS-CoV-2 infection or an uninfected control (not recorded which).

The J gene is TRBJ2-1, the V gene TRBV20-1; the match to TRBD1 covers 9 bases. Trimming removed 6 bases from V and 6 bases from J; junction bases left unmatched: 9. Germline lookup yields CDR1 DFQATT and CDR2 SNEGSKA (reference sequence). CDR3 length: 14 residues. The CDR3 region is CSAIRDRAGNEQFF. In DNA form, the CDR3 reads TGCAGTGCCATTAGGGACAGGGCGGGCAATGAGCAGTTCTTC.

This clonotype has more than one count but fewer than ten. The V gene is TRBV13, the J gene TRBJ2-3; 7 bases match TRBD2. V shed 0 bases and J 5 bases; nucleotides not matched to a gene: 14. This CDR3 spans 18 amino acids. The germline gives CDR1 PRHDT, CDR2 FYEKMQ (reference sequence). CDR3 bases: TGTGCCAGCAGCTTAGGAGGGGCACGGGAGGTGCCCAGAGATACGCAGTATTTT. This translates into CASSLGGAREVPRDTQYF.

This clonotype occurred a few times. The rearrangement links TRBV6-1 to TRBJ2-7, with D unresolved. V was trimmed by 11 bases and J by 3 bases, leaving 11 bases between them. Germline CDR1 MNHNS, CDR2 SASEGT. The CDR3 extends over 11 amino acids. For the CDR3, the DNA is TGTGCCTCCAGTGTAGACTACGAGCAGTACTTC. Translating gives CASSVDYEQYF.

This clonotype was counted between two and nine times. This chain joins TRBV20-1 and TRBJ2-1; a possible D gene is TRBD2 (6 bases). The CDR3 has 13 residues. Germline V gene data show CDR1 as DFQATT and CDR2 as SNEGSKA (reference sequence). V was cut by 6 bases and J by 5 bases, with 14 bases left in between. In nucleotides, the CDR3 is TGCAGTGCCCTAGCGACCTTAGACAATGAGCAGTTCTTC. Protein sequence: CSALATLDNEQFF.

The V gene is TRBV10-3, the J gene TRBJ2-3; 8 nucleotides line up with TRBD2. In germline, CDR1 is ENHRY, CDR2 SYGVKD. CDR3 length: 16 residues. V lost 0 bases and J lost 5; bases outside the gene matches: 7. Here the CDR3 reads CAISESGGRIGDTQYF. As DNA, the CDR3 is TGTGCCATCAGTGAGTCGGGCGGGAGGATCGGAGATACGCAGTATTTT.

This clonotype was observed many times. The J gene is TRBJ1-1, the V gene TRBV20-1, with D unresolved. The V and J ends lost 1 base and 3 bases respectively, with 12 bases between them. Germline CDR1 is DFQATT and CDR2 is SNEGSKA (reference sequence). This CDR3 contains 14 residues. The CDR3 spells CSARALGFDTEAFF. The CDR3 nucleotides are TGCAGTGCTAGAGCCCTAGGCTTTGACACTGAAGCTTTCTTT.

V is TRBV28 and J is TRBJ1-2; tentatively, D is TRBD1 (5 bases). This CDR3 spans 14 amino acids. CDR1 is MDHEN and CDR2 is SYDVKM in the germline V gene. Trimming removed 2 bases from V and 3 bases from J, with 10 bases in between. The CDR3 nucleotides read TGTGCCAGCAGTTTAACGGTCAGGGACTATGGCTACACCTTC. Encoded protein: CASSLTVRDYGYTF.

The chain combines TRBV20-1 with TRBJ2-6; tentative D call: TRBD1 (5 bases). Trimming left V 2 bases short and J 0 bases short, with 11 bases between. From germline, CDR1 is DFQATT and CDR2 SNEGSKA (reference sequence). The CDR3 loop spans 16 amino acids. CDR3 region: CSARSGSSSGANVLTF. The CDR3 DNA sequence: TGCAGTGCTAGATCAGGGTCCAGCTCTGGGGCCAACGTCCTGACTTTC.

This clonotype was observed many times. The chain is built from TRBV28 and TRBJ1-4; D remains ambiguous. Trimming removed 6 bases at V and 4 bases at J, with 15 bases between. The CDR3 covers 15 residues. Per germline, CDR1 MDHEN and CDR2 SYDVKM. The CDR3 sequence is CASRGAGPLNEKLFF. CDR3 nucleotide sequence: TGTGCCAGCAGAGGCGCCGGGCCGCTTAATGAAAAACTGTTTTTT.

This clonotype was recorded at least ten times. The chain links TRBV20-1 to TRBJ1-5, with D possibly matching TRBD1 (6 bases). This CDR3 has 14 residues. Germline lookup yields CDR1 DFQATT and CDR2 SNEGSKA (reference sequence). V lost 3 bases and J lost 3, with 12 bases in between. CDR3 coding DNA: TGCAGTGCTAGGGGGGGGCTGGACAATCAGCCCCAGCATTTT. Protein product: CSARGGLDNQPQHF.

This clonotype has a count of ten or more. This chain links TRBV10-2 with TRBJ2-3; no definite D call. The CDR3 spans 15 residues. Trimming left V 2 bases short and J 0 bases short, with 9 bases between. Germline-derived CDR1 and CDR2 are WSHSY and SAAADI. The CDR3 DNA follows: TGCGCCAGCAGTGAGGGCCCAGTGAGCACAGATACGCAGTATTTT. This translates into CASSEGPVSTDTQYF.

This chain links TRBV5-4 with TRBJ2-1; unclear D gene. This CDR3 comprises 12 residues. Looked up from germline, CDR1 is SGHNT and CDR2 is YYREEE (reference sequence). V lost 3 bases to trimming and J lost 7 bases, with 8 bases between them. CDR3 sequence: CASSSYTNEQFF. The CDR3 DNA follows: TGTGCCAGCAGCTCTTATACGAATGAGCAGTTCTTC.

This clonotype was seen at least ten times. The chain carries TRBV28 and TRBJ1-5; D is unclear. The ends were cut back, 10 bases at V and 2 bases at J, with 9 bases in the middle. CDR3 size: 12 residues. Germline-derived CDR1 and CDR2 are MDHEN and SYDVKM. CDR3 coding DNA: TGTGCCACTCGGGCGGGCAATCAGCCCCAGCATTTT. It translates to CATRAGNQPQHF.

The V gene is TRBV6-2 or TRBV6-3, the J gene TRBJ2-7, with a tentative D call TRBD2 (6 bases). Germline V gene lookup returns CDR1 MNHEY and CDR2 SVGEGT. Trimming shortened V by 6 bases and J by 2 bases, and 17 bases separated the two germline ends. This CDR3 contains 15 residues. CDR3 DNA sequence: TGTGCCAGCAGGAGCGGGCCGGGACCTCCCTACGAGCAGTACTTC. This encodes CASRSGPGPPYEQYF.

This clonotype has only a few counts. The CDR3, as DNA: TGCAGCGTTGTGGGTCGCCAAGAGACCCAGTACTTC. Its protein product is CSVVGRQETQYF. The chain combines TRBV29-1 with TRBJ2-5; no reliable D call. This CDR3 has 12 residues. Trimming pared 4 bases from V and 1 base from J, leaving 7 bases between. The V gene's germline CDR1 is SQVTM and CDR2 ANQGSEA. Using reference TRBV29-1 and TRBJ2-5 for the parts outside the CDR3, the full variable domain is SAVISQKPSRDICQRGTSLTIQCQVDSQVTMMFWYRQQPGQSLTLIATANQGSEATYESGFVIDKFPISRPNLTFSTLTVSNMSPEDSSIYLCSVVGRQETQYFGPGTRLLVL.

This clonotype was seen a few times. The rearrangement joins TRBV14 to TRBJ1-4; no clear D gene. The CDR3 has 17 amino acids. Germline assignment: CDR1 SGHDN and CDR2 FVKESK. The V end lost 4 bases, the J end lost 5 bases, and 20 bases lay between the germline ends. For the CDR3, the DNA is TGTGCCAGCAGCCGGGGTCGGGATCGTCAGGCGAATGAAAAACTGTTTTTT. Its translation is CASSRGRDRQANEKLFF.